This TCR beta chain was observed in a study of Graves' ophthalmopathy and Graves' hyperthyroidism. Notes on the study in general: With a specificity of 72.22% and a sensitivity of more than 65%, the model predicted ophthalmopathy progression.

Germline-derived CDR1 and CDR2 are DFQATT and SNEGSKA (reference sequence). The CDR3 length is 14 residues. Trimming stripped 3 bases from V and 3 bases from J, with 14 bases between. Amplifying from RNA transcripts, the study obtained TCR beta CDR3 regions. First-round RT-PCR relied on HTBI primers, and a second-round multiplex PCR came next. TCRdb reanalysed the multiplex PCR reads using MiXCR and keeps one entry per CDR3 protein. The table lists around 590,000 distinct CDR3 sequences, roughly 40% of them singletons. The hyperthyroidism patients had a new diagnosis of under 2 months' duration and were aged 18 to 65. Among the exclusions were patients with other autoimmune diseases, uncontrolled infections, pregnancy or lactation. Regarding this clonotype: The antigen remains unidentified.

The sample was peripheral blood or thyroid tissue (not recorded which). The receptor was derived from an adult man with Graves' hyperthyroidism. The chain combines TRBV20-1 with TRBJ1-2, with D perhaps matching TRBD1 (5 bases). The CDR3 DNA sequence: TGCAGTGCTAGTAGGGGTACGAGGGACTATGGCTACACCTTC. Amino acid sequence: CSASRGTRDYGYTF.